Listed below are T cell receptor beta chains from one sample, sequenced in a study of blood T cells in healthy people across ages. TCRdb analysed the 5' RACE reads with MiXCR anew, one entry per CDR3 protein. The repertoire includes about 1.1 million distinct CDR3 sequences, more than 30% of them detected once, and around 13% sits in the top ten. The sequenced material came from blood. The receptors stem from a man between 18 and 35 years old in good health. The CDR3 runs from the conserved cysteine through the conserved F or W. The size field is filled for only some rows; it gives once, few, many or a size class.

j_call	clone_size	v_call	cdr3_aa
TRBJ2-3	.	TRBV18	CASSFKRGAGSTDTQYF
TRBJ2-7	many	TRBV4-2	CASSQEVSGGPSYEQYF
TRBJ2-5	.	TRBV28	CASSLQPDNEQYF
TRBJ2-1	many	TRBV3-1	CASSQGGVLNEQFF
TRBJ1-6	.	TRBV13	CASSQGQGLSPLHF
TRBJ1-1	once	TRBV10-3	CAIRQGPNTEAFF
TRBJ2-3	.	TRBV20-1	CSASLWTSGYTDTQYF
TRBJ1-2	few	TRBV7-2	CASSLVDAGLYGYTF
TRBJ2-7	.	TRBV12-3/TRBV12-4	CASSQDAQGTYEQYF
TRBJ2-7	.	TRBV28	CASSSSDSYYEQYF
TRBJ1-1	few	TRBV4-1	CASSARESEAFF
TRBJ2-7	.	TRBV20-1	CSAREPRSYEQYF
TRBJ2-1	.	TRBV7-2	CASSHDRDRYNEQFF
TRBJ2-7	.	TRBV27	CASRPVDRYEQYF
TRBJ2-2	.	TRBV4-3	CASSQDSAGELFF
TRBJ1-2	few	TRBV6-1	CASSAGGRIYTF
TRBJ2-3	few	TRBV24-1	CATLRQGVPTDTQYF
TRBJ1-1	few	TRBV12-3/TRBV12-4	CASSLGDTGARTEAFF
TRBJ1-6	.	TRBV6-5	CASSTGVLRNSPLHF
TRBJ2-3	.	TRBV9	CASSVGASGATDTQYF
TRBJ2-3	.	TRBV9	CASSVTSGGIDTQYF
.	.	TRBV3-1	CASSPHYSTYEQYF
TRBJ2-1	.	TRBV24-1	CATSDPSGDSYKEQFF
TRBJ2-1	few	TRBV12-3/TRBV12-4	CASSLARTGGNEQFF
TRBJ1-1	.	TRBV5-1	CASSTGLRGNTEAFF
TRBJ2-3	many	TRBV20-1	CSARDGITDTQYF
TRBJ1-2	.	TRBV12-3/TRBV12-4	CASSPYRDSHGYTF
TRBJ2-3	.	TRBV4-3	CASSQDGVLAELRTDTQYF
TRBJ1-2	many	TRBV29-1	CSVRASLNYGYTF
TRBJ1-1	.	TRBV7-9	CASSPLFSTEAFF
TRBJ1-1	.	TRBV2	CASSDRWTNTEAFF
TRBJ2-2	.	TRBV29-1	CSVRTGIAGELFF
TRBJ2-3	few	TRBV20-1	CSAIVAGTQYF
TRBJ2-3	few	TRBV4-3	CASSQGLTRVVTDTQYF
TRBJ2-5	few	TRBV28	CASSLIGQGWETQYF
TRBJ2-5	few	TRBV10-3	CAISESNRRTKPTPQETQYF
TRBJ2-3	.	TRBV7-2	CASSLGLPDTDTQYF
TRBJ2-3	few	TRBV2	CASSASRERGSTDTQYF
TRBJ1-1	.	TRBV9	CASSLGGRGPFF
.	.	TRBV7-9	CASSSTRSVEQYF
TRBJ2-3	once	TRBV4-3	CASSQEAGGLRDTQYF
TRBJ1-2	few	TRBV4-3	CASSQDDRGRDYGYTF
TRBJ2-5	once	TRBV9	CASSASGTSWGNEQYF
TRBJ2-3	.	TRBV4-3	CASSQGPVSGRESTDTRYF
TRBJ2-7	.	TRBV3-1	CASTPGTGPSYEQYF
TRBJ2-1	few	TRBV7-8	CASRPGRGGGPYNEQFF
TRBJ1-3	.	TRBV9	CASSAGELPGNTIYF
TRBJ2-1	few	TRBV10-3	CAITGGERNEQFF
TRBJ1-4	few	TRBV5-6	CASSFGRQARRTNEKLFF
TRBJ1-6	.	TRBV20-1	CSARDLTSSYNSPLHF
TRBJ1-6	few	TRBV7-9	CASSADTGVSYNSPLHF
TRBJ1-6	.	TRBV15	CATSSRVLSSYNSPLHF
TRBJ1-2	few	TRBV12-3/TRBV12-4	CAGSFLRGDGYTF
TRBJ1-2	few	TRBV10-3	CAISGGTDNYGYTF
TRBJ2-7	.	TRBV4-2	CASSQDSENNEQYF
TRBJ2-2	few	TRBV24-1	CATSENTGELFF
TRBJ2-7	.	TRBV12-3/TRBV12-4	CASSFLDRGREQYF
TRBJ2-2	.	TRBV27	CASSSADSNTGELFF
TRBJ2-3	few	TRBV5-1	CASRVGSNTDTQYF
TRBJ1-5	many	TRBV4-1	CASSQVGGQPQHF